The subject of this entry is one TCR beta chain. Its target is not known. The sample belongs to a study of beta chain features in type 1 diabetes. Study outcomes and limitations: A PCR bias possibly favoring shorter templates would apply equally to patients and controls. More deletions and fewer insertions at VDJ junctions were found in patients with type 1 diabetes.

Populations isolated by sorting all had purity greater than 95%. Germline CDR1 is MNHNS and CDR2 is SASEGT. The V end was cut by 5 bases, the J end by 5 bases, with 13 bases between. CDR3 length: 13 amino acids. Expressed TCRB transcripts were sequenced after all isolated RNA was converted to cDNA. Average reads for naive, central memory and regulatory T cell samples were about 3.57 million. Data came from immunoSEQ multiplex PCR; TCRdb stores just in-frame clones and leaves some out. The sample includes fewer than 900,000 clones, roughly 17% seen only once; the top ten take about 0.02%. Input material: naive CD4+ T cells from blood. J is TRBJ2-7 and V is TRBV6-1; D is undetermined. The clonotype was recovered from a woman aged 18 to 35 in good health. The CDR3, as DNA: TGTGCCAGCAGTTCCGAGTGGGCTCACGAGCAGTACTTC. Amino acids: CASSSEWAHEQYF.